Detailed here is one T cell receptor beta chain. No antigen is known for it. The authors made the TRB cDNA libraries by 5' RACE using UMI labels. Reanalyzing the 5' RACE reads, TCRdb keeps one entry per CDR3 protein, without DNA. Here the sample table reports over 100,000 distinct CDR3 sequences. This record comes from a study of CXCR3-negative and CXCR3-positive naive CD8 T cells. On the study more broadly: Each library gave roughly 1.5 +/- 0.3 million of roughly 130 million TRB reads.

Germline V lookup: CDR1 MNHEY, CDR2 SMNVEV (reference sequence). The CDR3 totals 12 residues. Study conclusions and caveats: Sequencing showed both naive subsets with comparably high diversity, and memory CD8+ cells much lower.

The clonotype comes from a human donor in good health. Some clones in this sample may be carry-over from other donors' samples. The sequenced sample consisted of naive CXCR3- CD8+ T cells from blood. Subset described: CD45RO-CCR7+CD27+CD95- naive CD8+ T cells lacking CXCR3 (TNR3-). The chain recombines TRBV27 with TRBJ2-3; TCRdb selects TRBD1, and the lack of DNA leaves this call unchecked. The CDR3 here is CASSHGGDTQYF.